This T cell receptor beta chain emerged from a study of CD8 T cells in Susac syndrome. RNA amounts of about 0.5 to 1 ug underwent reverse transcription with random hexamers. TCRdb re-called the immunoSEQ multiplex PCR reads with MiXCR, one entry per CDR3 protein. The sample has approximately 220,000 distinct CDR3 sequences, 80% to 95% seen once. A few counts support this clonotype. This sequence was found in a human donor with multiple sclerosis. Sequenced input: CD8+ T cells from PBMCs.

CDR3 residues: CASRKGAYEQYF. The CDR3 DNA sequence: TGTGCCAGCAGGAAGGGGGCCTACGAGCAGTACTTC. The V gene is TRBV27, the J gene TRBJ2-7; D may be TRBD1 (6 bases). Germline V lookup: CDR1 MNHEY, CDR2 SMNVEV (reference sequence). The CDR3 sequence is 12 residues long. V lost 6 bases and J lost 2, with 8 bases in between.